This T cell receptor (beta chain) was recorded in a study of identical twins. The germline V gene encodes CDR1 SGHTA and CDR2 FQGTGA. Trimming took off 5 bases at V and 2 bases at J, with 13 bases between the two ends. This CDR3 contains 14 residues. TCRdb independently ran MiXCR on the 5' RACE reads; one entry per CDR3 protein. There are about 200,000 distinct CDR3 sequences in the sample; 15% to 20% occur only once, and about 38% lies in the top ten. The sample was also linked to a second study, of T cells expressing NK-cell markers. From that report: Sorted CD3+CD56-NKG2C+, CD3+CD56+NKG2C- and CD3+CD56+NKG2C+ T cells were the source of the TCR beta repertoires.

Material: CD8+ T cells sorted from blood. The clonotype originates from a woman under 30 in good health. This chain links TRBV7-3 with TRBJ2-7; D uncertain. In nucleotides, the CDR3 is TGTGCCAGCAGCCTATCAGACGGAACCTACGAGCAGTACTTC. Protein sequence: CASSLSDGTYEQYF.